The 24 T cell receptor beta chains below were found in one sample sequenced in a study of T cells in Graves' hyperthyroidism and ophthalmopathy. RNA transcripts were the template for amplifying TCR beta CDR3 regions. The HTBI primer set was used in a first-round RT-PCR of the TCR CDR3. A single record per CDR3 protein comes from TCRdb applying MiXCR to the multiplex PCR reads. Altogether over 300,000 distinct CDR3 sequences are present, roughly 13% being singletons, with the ten largest covering 11%. Sequencing used blood. The source of these receptors is an older woman with Graves' hyperthyroidism.

This clonotype was detected ten times or more. The rearrangement joins TRBV19 to TRBJ1-1; no clear D gene. The CDR3 runs to 14 residues. Per germline, CDR1 LNHDA and CDR2 SQIVND (reference sequence). Deletions cut 3 bases from V and 5 bases from J, with 13 bases between. As DNA, the CDR3 is TGTGCCAGTAGTATTGTCGGGGATCTTACTGAAGCTTTCTTT. Translating gives CASSIVGDLTEAFF.

This clonotype has at least ten counts. In DNA form, the CDR3 reads TGTGCCAGCAGTCTGCGGGGACAGGAATACGAGCAGTACTTC. Amino acids: CASSLRGQEYEQYF. V gene TRBV6-1 combines with J gene TRBJ2-7; 8 positions agree with TRBD1. V was pared by 5 bases and J by 4 bases, with 7 bases of the junction left unmatched. The CDR3 has 14 amino acids. The germline V gene has CDR1 MNHNS and CDR2 SASEGT.

In DNA form, the CDR3 reads TGTGCCAGCAGCGCCTCGACAGGGGCCACCGGGGAGCTGTTTTTT. This translates into CASSASTGATGELFF. The chain carries TRBV9 and TRBJ2-2; 8 bases match TRBD1. V lost 3 bases to trimming and J lost 4 bases; unmatched junction nucleotides: 5. The CDR3 loop spans 15 amino acids. The germline V gene encodes CDR1 SGDLS and CDR2 YYNGEE.

The table lists this clonotype with many counts. This rearrangement joins TRBV6-5 to TRBJ2-3; TRBD2 aligns across 8 bases. This CDR3 spans 18 amino acids. Looked up from germline, CDR1 is MNHEY and CDR2 is SVGAGI. The ends lost 2 bases at V and 4 bases at J; junction bases unmatched: 14. CDR3: CASSYVTNSGGPADTQYF. In DNA form, the CDR3 reads TGTGCCAGCAGTTACGTTACAAACTCGGGAGGGCCCGCAGATACGCAGTATTTT.

This clonotype was found a few times. The genes are TRBV19 and TRBJ2-6, with 9 bases that match TRBD1. The CDR3 loop spans 17 amino acids. Germline V gene sequence: CDR1 LNHDA, CDR2 SQIVND (reference sequence). Trimming removed 6 bases from V and 0 bases from J; junction bases left unmatched: 6. The CDR3: CASRPGTGFSGANVLTF. CDR3 DNA: TGTGCCAGTAGACCCGGGACAGGGTTCTCTGGGGCCAACGTCCTGACTTTC. The entire variable domain, with the rest obtained from reference TRBV19 and TRBJ2-6, is as follows: DGGITQSPKYLFRKEGQNVTLSCEQNLNHDAMYWYRQDPGQGLRLIYYSQIVNDFQKGDIAEGYSVSREKKESFPLTVTSAQKNPTAFYLCASRPGTGFSGANVLTFGAGSRLTVL.

This clonotype was seen more than once but under ten times. The CDR3, as DNA: TGTGCCAGCAGCTTTGGACAGACTAGCACAGATACGCAGTATTTT. It yields the protein CASSFGQTSTDTQYF. V gene TRBV7-9 combines with J gene TRBJ2-3; D might be TRBD1 (6 bases). CDR3 size: 15 residues. Germline V CDR1 and CDR2: SEHNR, FQNEAQ (reference sequence). V was trimmed by 3 bases and J by 0 bases, leaving 10 bases between them.

This clonotype has only a few counts. CDR3 sequence (DNA): TGCAGTGCTAGATTGCCCCCCTGGACTAGCGGGAGGACCCACGAGCAGTACTTC. Protein sequence: CSARLPPWTSGRTHEQYF. This chain connects TRBV20-1 to TRBJ2-7, with 14 bases lining up with TRBD2. The germline V gene encodes CDR1 DFQATT and CDR2 SNEGSKA (reference sequence). The CDR3 runs 18 residues. V was clipped by 2 bases and J by 5 bases; unmatched bases: 14.

This clonotype was observed many times. J is TRBJ2-2 and V is TRBV24-1; D not resolved. V was cut by 4 bases and J by 10 bases, with 9 bases left in between. Germline V gene sequence: CDR1 KGHDR, CDR2 SFDVKD. This CDR3 spans 12 amino acids. The CDR3 sequence is CATSDTQKELFF. The CDR3, as DNA: TGTGCCACCAGTGACACGCAAAAGGAGCTGTTTTTT.

The chain recombines TRBV4-1 with TRBJ2-3; 10 nucleotides line up with TRBD1. Germline CDR1 reads MGHRA; CDR2 reads YSYEKL. J gave up 9 bases and V 0 bases, and 9 bases lay outside the gene matches. The CDR3 contains 16 residues. The CDR3 here is CASSQDSSTGGMTQYF. CDR3 nucleotide sequence: TGCGCCAGCAGCCAAGATTCGTCGACAGGGGGCATGACGCAGTATTTT.

The V call is TRBV19, the J call TRBJ2-3, with 9 bases fitting TRBD1. Unmatched junction bases numbered 8, after V lost 6 bases and J lost 7 bases. CDR3 length: 14 residues. Germline V gives CDR1 LNHDA, CDR2 SQIVND (reference sequence). CDR3 loop: CASSPAGQGNTQYF. Written as DNA, the CDR3 is TGTGCCAGTAGCCCCGCGGGACAGGGAAATACGCAGTATTTT.

This clonotype was counted ten times or more. The V gene is TRBV6-1, the J gene TRBJ1-1; TRBD1 is a possible D gene (6 bases). The CDR3 is 13 residues long. Looked up from germline, CDR1 is MNHNS and CDR2 is SASEGT. V was cut by 8 bases and J by 0 bases, with 10 bases left in between. For the CDR3, the DNA is TGTGCCAGCCGGGACACCTTGAACACTGAAGCTTTCTTT. Its protein product is CASRDTLNTEAFF.

This clonotype has only a few counts. This sequence joins TRBV25-1 and TRBJ2-7; TRBD2 is a possible D gene (5 bases). V dropped 3 bases and J dropped 0 bases, with 9 bases sitting between them. The length of the CDR3 is 14 residues. Germline loops: CDR1 MGHDK, CDR2 SYGVNS. The CDR3 sequence is CASSDTGNSYEQYF. CDR3 in DNA: TGTGCCAGCAGTGATACCGGGAACTCCTACGAGCAGTACTTC.

This clonotype has only a few counts. J is TRBJ1-6 and V is TRBV2; 7 bases match TRBD1. The V and J ends lost 6 bases and 5 bases, in that order; junction bases with no gene match: 13. The CDR3 has 17 residues. Germline CDR1 is SNHLY and CDR2 is FYNNEI. CDR3 nucleotides: TGTGCCAGCAGGGGACAACAGGGGCGACTTAATAATTCACCCCTCCACTTT. It translates to CASRGQQGRLNNSPLHF.

In its sample, this clonotype was seen many times. V and J are TRBV20-1 and TRBJ1-1; D uncertain. The CDR3 has 12 residues. CDR1 is DFQATT, CDR2 SNEGSKA, per germline (reference sequence). Trimming took 3 bases from V and 0 from J, leaving 5 bases between them. Written as DNA, the CDR3 is TGCAGTGCTAGTGACCTGAACACTGAAGCTTTCTTT. Its protein product is CSASDLNTEAFF.

This clonotype was seen ten or more times. The rearrangement joins TRBV18 to TRBJ2-1; 8 bases map to TRBD1. The CDR3 is 15 amino acids. Germline assignment: CDR1 KGHSH and CDR2 LQKENI. V shed 2 bases and J 10 bases; nucleotides not matched to a gene: 10. CDR3 sequence: CASSPVRQGLWEQFF. The CDR3 region has the DNA TGTGCCAGCTCACCAGTGAGACAGGGGCTATGGGAGCAGTTCTTC.

In DNA, the CDR3 is TGTGCCAGCAGCGTAGTGCAGAGAGATACGCAGTATTTT. Amino acids: CASSVVQRDTQYF. The chain links TRBV9 to TRBJ2-3; D is unclear. V shed 0 bases and J shed 5 bases, with 7 bases lying between them. Germline CDR1 SGDLS, CDR2 YYNGEE. This CDR3 spans 13 amino acids.

This clonotype was picked up many times. The V gene is TRBV2, the J gene TRBJ1-1; 9 bases agree with TRBD1. With 6 bases clipped from V and 2 bases from J, the junction kept 10 bases outside the gene matches. This CDR3 contains 16 residues. The germline V gene has CDR1 SNHLY and CDR2 FYNNEI. CDR3 bases: TGTGCCAGCAGCCGGGACAGGGTGGGGGTAAACACTGAAGCTTTCTTT. Residues: CASSRDRVGVNTEAFF.

This clonotype appeared a few times. CDR3 amino acids: CASSEPWDDQPQHF. The CDR3 DNA sequence: TGTGCCAGCAGTGAACCCTGGGACGATCAGCCCCAGCATTTT. V and J are TRBV6-1 and TRBJ1-5; tentatively, D is TRBD1 (5 bases). In germline, CDR1 is MNHNS, CDR2 SASEGT. This CDR3 is 14 amino acids long. V lost 2 bases to trimming and J lost 5 bases, with 10 bases between them.

V is TRBV4-1 and J is TRBJ2-1, with D possibly matching TRBD1 (5 bases). The ends were cut back, 0 bases at V and 1 base at J, with 13 bases in the middle. CDR1 MGHRA and CDR2 YSYEKL come from the germline V gene. CDR3 size: 17 residues. Written as DNA, the CDR3 is TGCGCCAGCAGCCAAGAGGGAAGGGGTTGGTCCTACAATGAGCAGTTCTTC. Translation gives CASSQEGRGWSYNEQFF.

This clonotype was observed at least ten times. The chain joins TRBV20-1 to TRBJ2-5, with D maybe TRBD1 (6 bases). Trimming left V 6 bases short and J 1 base short, with 12 bases between. Germline V lookup: CDR1 DFQATT, CDR2 SNEGSKA (reference sequence). The CDR3 extends over 13 amino acids. CDR3 protein: CSALDSTQETQYF. CDR3 sequence (DNA): TGCAGTGCGTTGGACAGCACCCAAGAGACCCAGTACTTC.

This chain uses TRBV12-5 with TRBJ2-7; no clear D gene. The V gene's germline CDR1 is LGHNT and CDR2 FRNRAP. The V end lost 0 bases, the J end lost 6 bases, and 12 bases lay between the germline ends. The CDR3 runs to 14 residues. CDR3 amino acids: CASGLVPRGPEQYF. The DNA for the CDR3 is TGTGCTAGTGGTTTGGTACCCCGAGGCCCCGAGCAGTACTTC.

This clonotype appeared a few times. In DNA form, the CDR3 reads TGTGCCATCAGTGAGTCTGAGGGCAGGGGCAATCAGCCCCAGCATTTT. Translating gives CAISESEGRGNQPQHF. The rearrangement links TRBV10-3 to TRBJ1-5; possible D gene TRBD1, 5 bases. This CDR3 comprises 16 residues. Trimming stripped 0 bases from V and 2 bases from J, with 11 bases between. Germline CDR1 and CDR2: ENHRY and SYGVKD.

Only a few counts were recorded for this clonotype. The V call is TRBV7-2, the J call TRBJ2-3; no clear D gene. From germline, CDR1 is SGHTA and CDR2 FQGNSA. The CDR3 is made up of 13 amino acids. The ends were cut back, 5 bases at V and 7 bases at J, with 13 bases in the middle. CDR3 loop: CASSHTDVNTQYF. The CDR3 bases are TGTGCCAGCAGCCATACGGACGTAAATACGCAGTATTTT. The full variable domain, completed using reference TRBV7-2 and TRBJ2-3, is GAGVSQSPSNKVTEKGKDVELRCDPISGHTALYWYRQSLGQGLEFLIYFQGNSAPDKSGLPSDRFSAERTGGSVSTLTIQRTQQEDSAVYLCASSHTDVNTQYFGPGTRLTVL.

This clonotype was recorded at least ten times. V gene TRBV5-1 combines with J gene TRBJ2-1; 10 bases are a match to TRBD2. Germline CDR1 reads SGHRS; CDR2 reads YFSETQ. V shed 0 bases and J 10 bases; nucleotides not matched to a gene: 7. The CDR3 sequence is 15 residues long. The CDR3 DNA is TGCGCCAGCAGCTTGGAACCTAGCGGGAGTAGGGAGCAGTTCTTC. Translated: CASSLEPSGSREQFF.